The rows below give T cell receptor beta chains drawn from one sample of a study of blood T cell repertoires in COVID-19. Profiling relied on immunoSEQ multiplex PCR, and the TCRdb table lists in-frame clones only, not all of them. This table holds roughly 80,000 clones, 75% to 90% found once. Sequencing was performed on peripheral blood. Receptors originate from a human donor in a cohort sampled during active COVID-19. CDR3s include the opening cysteine and the closing phenylalanine or tryptophan. The D gene is left open where the match is weak. Clone size is given for some rows only: seen once, a few or many times, or a class if the clone is expanded.

J gene,V gene,D gene,clone size,CDR3 protein,CDR3 DNA
TRBJ1-2,TRBV12-3/TRBV12-4,-,-,CASGWSGYGYTF,TGTGCCAGCGGTTGGTCGGGCTATGGCTACACCTTC
TRBJ2-2,TRBV5-6,TRBD1,-,CASSSRGQTGELFF,TGTGCCAGCAGCTCCAGGGGGCAAACCGGGGAGCTGTTTTTT
TRBJ1-6,TRBV6-4,TRBD1,-,CASSDPSSGQGKSSYNSPLHF,TGTGCCAGCAGTGACCCCTCGAGTGGACAGGGAAAGAGCTCCTATAATTCACCCCTCCACTTT
TRBJ1-2,TRBV28,TRBD1,once,CASSPATPDRGNGYTF,TGTGCCAGCAGTCCTGCCACCCCGGACAGGGGGAATGGCTACACCTTC
TRBJ1-2,TRBV10-2,-,few,CASSDRVTYGYTF,TGCGCCAGCAGTGACAGGGTGACTTATGGCTACACCTTC
TRBJ2-2,TRBV24-1,-,-,CATSGGDTGELFF,TGTGCCACCAGTGGGGGCGACACCGGGGAGCTGTTTTTT
TRBJ1-1,TRBV9,-,once,CASSPGVNTEAFF,TGTGCCAGCAGCCCAGGGGTAAACACTGAAGCTTTCTTT
TRBJ1-3,TRBV4-1,-,-,CASSQDLGGAGNTIYF,TGCGCCAGCAGCCAAGACCTCGGGGGGGCCGGAAACACCATATATTTT
TRBJ1-2,TRBV5-5,-,-,CASSIQVGSPNYGYTF,TGTGCCAGCAGCATCCAGGTCGGCAGCCCTAACTATGGCTACACCTTC
TRBJ2-3,TRBV7-6,TRBD2,-,CASSLALATSEVGTDTQYF,TGTGCCAGCAGCTTAGCGCTCGCGACTAGCGAGGTCGGCACAGATACGCAGTATTTT
TRBJ1-1,TRBV12-5,-,-,CASGLVTGMHTEAFF,TGTGCTAGTGGTTTGGTAACCGGGATGCACACTGAAGCTTTCTTT
TRBJ2-5,TRBV4-1,-,-,CASSQSPTGWGETQYF,TGCGCCAGCAGCCAAAGCCCCACAGGGTGGGGGGAGACCCAGTACTTC
TRBJ1-1,TRBV18,TRBD1,-,CASSPPGQGRIGDTEAFF,TGTGCCAGCTCACCTCCGGGACAGGGCCGAATTGGAGACACTGAAGCTTTCTTT
TRBJ1-1,TRBV28,TRBD1,-,CASSPPGQYYTEAFF,TGTGCCAGCAGCCCTCCGGGACAGTATTACACTGAAGCTTTCTTT
TRBJ2-7,TRBV7-9,-,few,CASSLDSSSYEQYF,TGTGCCAGCAGCTTAGATTCCAGTTCCTACGAGCAGTACTTC
TRBJ1-1,TRBV7-3,-,-,CASSPTGQSNTEAFF,TGTGCCAGCAGCCCCACAGGACAGTCGAACACTGAAGCTTTCTTT
TRBJ1-2,TRBV19,-,-,CASGPQGLGGYTF,TGTGCCAGTGGGCCCCAGGGGCTAGGTGGCTACACCTTC
TRBJ1-1,TRBV5-1,TRBD1,-,CASSWDRGFSEAFF,TGCGCCAGCAGTTGGGACAGGGGGTTTTCTGAAGCTTTCTTT
TRBJ2-1,TRBV21-1,-,many,CASRGTSGGPYNEQFF,TGTGCCAGCAGGGGGACTAGCGGGGGCCCCTACAATGAGCAGTTCTTC
TRBJ2-7,TRBV3-1/TRBV3-2,TRBD1,-,CASSQASLPGGYEQYF,TGTGCCAGCAGCCAAGCCTCCTTGCCAGGGGGCTACGAGCAGTACTTC
TRBJ1-1,TRBV19,TRBD1,-,CASSIVGQGTEAFF,TGTGCCAGTAGTATCGTGGGACAGGGCACTGAAGCTTTCTTT
TRBJ2-7,TRBV6-1,TRBD1,-,CASSEGDRGFYEQYF,TGTGCCAGCAGTGAAGGGGACAGGGGCTTCTACGAGCAGTACTTC
TRBJ1-1,TRBV18,-,few,CASAGFQYTEAFF,TGTGCCAGCGCAGGGTTTCAGTACACTGAAGCTTTCTTT
TRBJ2-7,TRBV10-1,TRBD1,once,CASSSGTGLYEQYF,TGCGCCAGCAGCTCCGGGACAGGACTCTACGAGCAGTACTTC
TRBJ2-7,TRBV10-3,TRBD1,-,CAISESTLDRGSVEQYF,TGTGCCATCAGTGAGTCGACATTGGACAGGGGTTCCGTCGAGCAGTACTTC
TRBJ2-7,TRBV10-2,TRBD1,-,CASTGGQGNSYEQYF,TGCGCCAGCACCGGGGGACAGGGAAACTCCTACGAGCAGTACTTC
TRBJ2-7,TRBV18,-,-,CASSQGTASYEQYF,TGTGCCAGCTCACAGGGGACTGCCTCCTACGAGCAGTACTTC
TRBJ2-5,TRBV3-1/TRBV3-2,-,-,CASSQRPTETQYF,TGTGCCAGCAGCCAGAGGCCTACAGAGACCCAGTACTTC
TRBJ2-1,TRBV18,TRBD2,-,CASSQRGNNEQFF,TGTGCCAGCTCCCAGCGGGGGAACAATGAGCAGTTCTTC
TRBJ1-1,TRBV5-1,TRBD1,-,CASSFYTGVNEAFF,TGCGCCAGCAGCTTTTATACAGGGGTTAATGAAGCTTTCTTT
TRBJ2-1,TRBV4-1,-,-,CASSPSNRASYNEQFF,TGCGCCAGCAGCCCGTCCAACAGGGCTTCCTACAATGAGCAGTTCTTC
TRBJ2-2,TRBV2,TRBD1,-,CASSEIGTGTGELFF,TGTGCCAGCAGTGAAATCGGGACAGGGACCGGGGAGCTGTTTTTT
TRBJ2-3,TRBV5-1,TRBD1,-,CASSRGQGIDTQYF,TGCGCCAGCAGCAGGGGACAGGGGATAGATACGCAGTATTTT
TRBJ1-6,TRBV30,TRBD1,-,CAWSVTGQGRSPLHF,TGTGCCTGGAGTGTAACGGGACAGGGGAGGTCACCCCTCCACTTT
TRBJ1-1,TRBV28,-,-,CASSVGGQLNTEAFF,TGTGCCAGCAGTGTCGGGGGGCAGCTTAACACTGAAGCTTTCTTT
TRBJ2-7,TRBV28,TRBD1,-,CASSPPIGTGGTYEQYF,TGTGCCAGCAGTCCTCCCATCGGGACAGGGGGCACCTACGAGCAGTACTTC
TRBJ1-1,TRBV7-9,-,-,CASSSLGQGLMADTEAFF,TGTGCCAGCAGCTCATTGGGGCAGGGCCTGATGGCTGATACTGAAGCTTTCTTT
TRBJ1-4,TRBV5-1,TRBD1,-,CASSLAGDRGEKLFF,TGCGCCAGCAGCTTGGCTGGGGACAGAGGAGAAAAACTGTTTTTT
TRBJ2-5,TRBV24-1,TRBD1,-,CATSDPPRQGRETQYF,TGTGCCACCAGTGACCCGCCTCGACAGGGTCGGGAGACCCAGTACTTC
TRBJ1-3,TRBV5-1,-,-,CASSLGAVRSGNTIYF,TGCGCCAGCAGCTTGGGGGCAGTACGATCTGGAAACACCATATATTTT
TRBJ2-5,TRBV2,TRBD2,-,CASSPPTSGQETQYF,TGTGCCAGCAGTCCACCGACTAGCGGCCAAGAGACCCAGTACTTC
TRBJ2-7,TRBV11-3,-,-,CASSLGGDFYEQYF,TGTGCCAGCAGCTTAGGTGGGGACTTCTACGAGCAGTACTTC
TRBJ2-5,TRBV19,-,-,CASSTSRRAKETQYF,TGTGCCAGTAGTACCTCTCGGAGGGCGAAAGAGACCCAGTACTTC
TRBJ2-7,TRBV10-1,-,many,CASSEGPQGYEQYF,TGCGCCAGCAGTGAAGGGCCCCAGGGTTACGAGCAGTACTTC
TRBJ2-7,TRBV19,TRBD1,-,CASSIAGGDYEQYF,TGTGCCAGTAGTATAGCAGGGGGCGACTACGAGCAGTACTTC
TRBJ1-3,TRBV30,TRBD1,-,CAWATGAGNTIYF,TGTGCCTGGGCGACAGGGGCTGGAAACACCATATATTTT
TRBJ2-3,TRBV15,-,few,CATSRGQGLGTQYF,TGTGCCACCAGCAGAGGGCAGGGGCTTGGTACGCAGTATTTT
TRBJ2-1,TRBV9,TRBD2,-,CASSVAASGGANEQFF,TGTGCCAGCAGCGTAGCGGCTAGCGGGGGGGCCAATGAGCAGTTCTTC
TRBJ2-2,TRBV5-1,-,-,CASSDLTPGDGELFF,TGCGCCAGCAGCGACTTGACTCCAGGGGACGGGGAGCTGTTTTTT
TRBJ2-2,TRBV3-1/TRBV3-2,-,-,CASSPGGWRELFF,TGTGCCAGCAGCCCGGGTGGGTGGAGGGAGCTGTTTTTT
TRBJ1-4,TRBV7-9,-,-,CASRPREGTNEKLFF,TGTGCCAGCCGCCCCCGGGAAGGGACTAATGAAAAACTGTTTTTT
TRBJ1-1,TRBV7-6,-,-,CASSPLGRGAITEAFF,TGTGCCAGCAGCCCCCTGGGTCGGGGAGCAATCACTGAAGCTTTCTTT
TRBJ1-5,TRBV7-8,-,-,CASSLEEQRNQPQHF,TGTGCCAGCAGCTTAGAAGAACAGCGCAATCAGCCCCAGCATTTT
TRBJ1-1,TRBV7-9,TRBD1,-,CASSPGQGGTEAFF,TGTGCCAGCAGCCCGGGACAGGGCGGCACTGAAGCTTTCTTT